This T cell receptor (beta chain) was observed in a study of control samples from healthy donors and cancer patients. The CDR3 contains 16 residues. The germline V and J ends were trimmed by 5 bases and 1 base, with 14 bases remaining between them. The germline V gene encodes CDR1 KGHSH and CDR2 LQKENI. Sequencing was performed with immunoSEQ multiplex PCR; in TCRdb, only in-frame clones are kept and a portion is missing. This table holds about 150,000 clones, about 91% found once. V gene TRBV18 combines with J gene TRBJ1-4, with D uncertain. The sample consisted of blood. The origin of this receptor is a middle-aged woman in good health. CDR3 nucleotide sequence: TGTGCCAGCTCATCTCAAGGGAGGAGAACTAATGAAAAACTGTTTTTT. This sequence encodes CASSSQGRRTNEKLFF.